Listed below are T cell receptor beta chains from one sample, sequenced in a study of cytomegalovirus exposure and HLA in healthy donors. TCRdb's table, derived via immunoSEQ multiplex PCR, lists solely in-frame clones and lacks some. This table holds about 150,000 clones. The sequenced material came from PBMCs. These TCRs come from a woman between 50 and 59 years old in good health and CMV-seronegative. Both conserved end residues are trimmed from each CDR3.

CDR3 protein: ASSDRVTYEQY
J gene: TRBJ2-7
V gene: TRBV25-1
CDR3 length: 11

CDR3 protein: ASSVMGGMNTEAF
J gene: TRBJ1-1
V gene: TRBV9
CDR3 length: 13

CDR3 protein: ASRLAGVTDTQY
J gene: TRBJ2-3
V gene: TRBV19
CDR3 length: 12

CDR3 protein: ASSSGFRPHDEQY
J gene: TRBJ2-7
V gene: TRBV28
CDR3 length: 13

CDR3 protein: ASSLNRVAGGQTETQY
J gene: TRBJ2-5
V gene: TRBV5-1
CDR3 length: 16

CDR3 protein: ASSSGTGRAFNYGYT
J gene: TRBJ1-2
V gene: TRBV5-5
CDR3 length: 15

CDR3 protein: ASTKDRVSSYEQY
J gene: TRBJ2-7
V gene: TRBV6-5
CDR3 length: 13

CDR3 protein: ASSLSFYRTDTQY
J gene: TRBJ2-3
V gene: TRBV27
CDR3 length: 13

CDR3 protein: ASRREPYGYT
J gene: TRBJ1-2
V gene: TRBV6-5
CDR3 length: 10

CDR3 protein: ASSLEYGLAGVNEQF
J gene: TRBJ2-1
V gene: TRBV13
CDR3 length: 15

CDR3 protein: ASSLGPAYEQY
J gene: TRBJ2-7
V gene: TRBV11-3
CDR3 length: 11

CDR3 protein: ASREGWDTEAF
J gene: TRBJ1-1
V gene: TRBV28
CDR3 length: 11

CDR3 protein: ASSPLRQSYEQY
J gene: TRBJ2-7
V gene: TRBV7-9
CDR3 length: 12

CDR3 protein: AVRGAGELF
J gene: TRBJ2-2
V gene: TRBV10-3
CDR3 length: 9

CDR3 protein: ASSLRTSGSAYEQY
J gene: TRBJ2-7
V gene: TRBV4-1
CDR3 length: 14

CDR3 protein: ASSPLDRFYEQY
J gene: TRBJ2-7
V gene: TRBV5-1
CDR3 length: 12

CDR3 protein: ASSSPRTGGNTGELF
J gene: TRBJ2-2
V gene: TRBV9
CDR3 length: 15

CDR3 protein: ASTPFDREGGYT
J gene: TRBJ1-2
V gene: TRBV28
CDR3 length: 12

CDR3 protein: ASSGLLAGAYNEQF
J gene: TRBJ2-1
V gene: TRBV6-1
CDR3 length: 14

CDR3 protein: ASRTYVGGRGGTDTQY
J gene: TRBJ2-3
V gene: TRBV27
CDR3 length: 16

CDR3 protein: ASSRASVTDNEQF
J gene: TRBJ2-1
V gene: TRBV4-3
CDR3 length: 13

CDR3 protein: ASVGTRVTGELF
J gene: TRBJ2-2
V gene: TRBV28
CDR3 length: 12

CDR3 protein: ASSPLAGTAGELF
J gene: TRBJ2-2
V gene: TRBV18
CDR3 length: 13